The 28 T cell receptor beta chains below all came from one sample that was sequenced in a study of glioma-infiltrating T cells. Amplification of TCR alpha and beta CDR3 regions from RNA used iRepertoire nested multiplex PCR. One entry per CDR3 protein results from TCRdb running MiXCR on the multiplex PCR reads. The sample contains around 100,000 distinct CDR3 sequences, about 30% of which appear only once. Specimen: glioma tissue, nonneoplastic brain tissue, or PBMCs (not recorded which). The receptors stem from a human donor with low-grade glioma or glioblastoma, undergoing nonglioma brain surgery, or in good health (not recorded which).

On this clonotype: This may stem from a read error, because a much larger clone lies one nucleotide away. The chain is built from TRBV6-1 and TRBJ1-1; D gene unclear. This CDR3 is 13 amino acids long. Germline loops: CDR1 MNHNS, CDR2 SASEGT. The CDR3 region is CAIRGQMNTGAFF. The CDR3 DNA follows: TGTGCCATCAGAGGCCAGATGAACACTGGAGCTTTCTTT.

This chain links TRBV27 with TRBJ1-1, with D possibly matching TRBD1 (5 bases). V was clipped by 7 bases and J by 10 bases, with 13 bases between them. The CDR3 has 11 residues. Germline values: CDR1 MNHEY, CDR2 SMNVEV (reference sequence). The CDR3 is CASTRGSRAFF. For the CDR3, the DNA is TGTGCCAGCACAAGGGGCTCTAGAGCTTTCTTT.

A word on this clonotype: The CDR3 carries no conserved terminal phenylalanine or tryptophan, so it likely arises from a read error. V usage is TRBV7-2 and J usage is TRBJ1-5, with D possibly matching TRBD1 (6 bases). The CDR3 contains 14 residues. Germline assignment: CDR1 SGHTA and CDR2 FQGNSA. V lost 5 bases and J 4 bases, leaving 12 bases between the germline ends. CDR3 DNA sequence: TGTGCCAGCAGCCGACGGGACATTAATCAGCCCCAGCATCTT. As protein: CASSRRDINQPQHL.

With respect to this clonotype: Just one base apart from a much larger clone, this may be a read error. This sequence joins TRBV7-9 and TRBJ1-6, with TRBD1 as a possible D gene (5 bases). CDR1 and CDR2 from the germline V gene are SEHNR and FQNEAQ (reference sequence). The CDR3 has 14 residues. V lost 3 bases and J lost 9, with 12 bases in between. The CDR3 DNA follows: TGTGCCAGCAGCTTCAGCAGGGAAGCTTCACCCCTCCACTTT. It codes for CASSFSREASPLHF.

The chain combines TRBV9 with TRBJ1-2; D might be TRBD1 (5 bases). This CDR3 has 17 residues. Trimming removed 0 bases from V and 7 bases from J, with 22 bases in between. Per the germline V gene, CDR1 is SGDLS and CDR2 is YYNGEE. The DNA of the CDR3 is TGTGCCAGCAGCGTAGCTAACCGGCGGAGGGGCGAGGGTGGCTACACCTTC. Its translation is CASSVANRRRGEGGYTF.

The gene calls are TRBV9 and TRBJ1-5; TRBD1 aligns across 7 bases. Unmatched junction bases numbered 3, after V lost 0 bases and J lost 3 bases. Germline assignment: CDR1 SGDLS and CDR2 YYNGEE. This CDR3 comprises 15 residues. CDR3 loop: CASSVEGAYNQPQHF. Written as DNA, the CDR3 is TGTGCCAGCAGCGTAGAGGGGGCCTACAATCAGCCCCAGCATTTT.

This clonotype showed up many times. V usage is TRBV19 and J usage is TRBJ2-7; no clear D gene. This CDR3 region has 11 residues. The germline V gene encodes CDR1 LNHDA and CDR2 SQIVND (reference sequence). Trimming stripped 2 bases from V and 7 bases from J, with 6 bases between. For the CDR3, the DNA is TGTGCCAGTAGTATACTCGGAGAGCAGTACTTC. It yields the protein CASSILGEQYF.

This clonotype occurred many times. The chain is built from TRBV12-3 or TRBV12-4 and TRBJ1-1; D is perhaps TRBD1 (5 bases). The length of the CDR3 is 13 residues. The V gene lost 3 bases and the J gene lost 3 bases, with 8 bases spanning the gap. The CDR3 loop is CASSFGADTEAFF. In DNA, the CDR3 is TGTGCCAGCAGTTTTGGGGCGGACACTGAAGCTTTCTTT.

This clonotype showed up many times. The chain joins TRBV6-1 to TRBJ1-1; D is ambiguous. Germline V gives CDR1 MNHNS, CDR2 SASEGT. V was cut by 6 bases and J by 1 base, with 12 bases left in between. The CDR3 loop spans 14 amino acids. The CDR3 DNA reads TGTGCCAGCAGGGACCGGACTTCGAACACTGAAGCTTTCTTT. Residues: CASRDRTSNTEAFF.

This clonotype was detected many times. This CDR3 is CASSLALYNEQFF. The CDR3 DNA sequence: TGTGCCAGCAGCTTAGCACTATACAATGAGCAGTTCTTC. V usage is TRBV7-2 and J usage is TRBJ2-1; D unclear. Germline loops: CDR1 SGHTA, CDR2 FQGNSA. V lost 0 bases and J 4 bases, leaving 4 bases between the germline ends. The length of the CDR3 is 13 residues.

The sample holds many counts of this clonotype. This chain links TRBV6-1 with TRBJ2-5; 10 nucleotides match TRBD1. The CDR3 loop spans 15 amino acids. V was pared by 5 bases and J by 5 bases, with 8 bases of the junction left unmatched. Germline V lookup: CDR1 MNHNS, CDR2 SASEGT. CDR3 bases: TGTGCCAGCAGTCATCGGGACAGGGGCTGGGAGACCCAGTACTTC. This gives the protein CASSHRDRGWETQYF.

In regard to this clonotype: This clone may be a read error of a much larger clone one base away. The gene calls are TRBV12-3 or TRBV12-4 and TRBJ2-1; D possibly corresponds to TRBD1 (5 bases). The CDR3 runs to 15 residues. Deletions cut 8 bases from V and 6 bases from J, with 20 bases between. This CDR3 reads CASRYSVTESNEQFF. DNA of the CDR3: TGTGCCAGCCGCTACTCCGTGACAGAGTCCAATGAGCAGTTCTTC.

There are many counts of this clonotype. This sequence joins TRBV6-1 and TRBJ1-6; D possibly corresponds to TRBD1 (5 bases). CDR1 is MNHNS and CDR2 is SASEGT in the germline V gene. The CDR3 consists of 12 residues. The V end was cut by 7 bases, the J end by 7 bases, with 8 bases between. CDR3 sequence reads: CASKQANSPLHF. CDR3 DNA: TGTGCCAGCAAACAGGCCAATTCACCCCTCCACTTT.

This clonotype was observed many times. At one end the junction does not follow the germline gene, possibly because of a read error. This chain connects TRBV2 to TRBJ2-1, with D unresolved. Per germline, CDR1 SNHLY and CDR2 FYNNEI. The CDR3 has 12 amino acids. CDR3 DNA sequence: TGTGCCAGCAGTGAAGCAGAAGGGCAAGAGCTCTTC. This encodes CASSEAEGQELF. The full variable domain, its missing parts supplied by reference TRBV2 and TRBJ2-1, is EPEVTQTPSHQVTQMGQEVILRCVPISNHLYFYWYRQILGQKVEFLVSFYNNEISEKSEIFDDQFSVERPDGSNFTLKIRSTKLEDSAMYFCASSEAEGQELFGPGTRLTVL.

This clonotype has only a few counts. The chain uses TRBV7-9 and TRBJ2-3; perhaps TRBD2 as D (7 bases). Germline V lookup: CDR1 SEHNR, CDR2 FQNEAQ (reference sequence). The V gene lost 1 base and the J gene lost 0 bases, with 14 bases spanning the gap. This CDR3 has 17 residues. CDR3: CASSLGRGGASTDTQYF. The CDR3 bases are TGTGCCAGCAGCTTAGGGCGCGGGGGCGCCAGCACAGATACGCAGTATTTT.

In its sample, this clonotype was seen many times. This rearrangement joins TRBV6-2 or TRBV6-3 to TRBJ1-2; D is undetermined. The length of the CDR3 is 14 residues. CDR1 and CDR2 (germline): MNHEY, SVGEGT. Between the trimmed V and J ends, which lost 10 bases and 0 bases, there was a span of 15 bases. The CDR3 reads CATSEEGANYGYTF. The CDR3, as DNA: TGTGCCACTTCTGAGGAGGGAGCTAACTATGGCTACACCTTC.

Notes on this clonotype: Being one base from a much bigger clone, this may be a read error. The chain joins TRBV6-1 to TRBJ2-7; a weak D match, TRBD1 (5 bases). The CDR3 is made up of 11 amino acids. Germline CDR1 reads MNHNS; CDR2 reads SASEGT. CDR3 DNA sequence: TGTGCCAGCAGTCAGGGCTACGAGCGGTACTTC. Translation gives CASSQGYERYF.

This clonotype has a count of ten or more. CDR3 in DNA: TGTGCCAGCCGGACTAGCGGGGGGGTTTCCAATGAGCAGTTCTTC. This translates into CASRTSGGVSNEQFF. The chain combines TRBV6-1 with TRBJ2-1, with TRBD2 matching over 15 bases. From germline, CDR1 is MNHNS and CDR2 SASEGT. Trimming at V came to 8 bases and at J to 6 bases, leaving 5 bases not matched to a gene. This CDR3 spans 15 amino acids.

This clonotype showed up just a few times. The gene calls are TRBV7-9 and TRBJ1-5, with TRBD1 as a possible D gene (5 bases). Germline CDR1 is SEHNR and CDR2 is FQNEAQ (reference sequence). Trimming took 5 bases from V and 5 from J, leaving 13 bases between them. This CDR3 has 14 amino acids. CDR3 sequence reads: CASSTAGLDQPQHF. The CDR3 DNA is TGTGCCAGCAGCACCGCGGGGCTAGATCAGCCCCAGCATTTT.

In its sample, this clonotype was seen many times. The chain carries TRBV7-6 and TRBJ2-1; no reliable D call. Trimming shortened V by 6 bases and J by 5 bases, and 8 bases separated the two germline ends. Germline assignment: CDR1 SGHVS and CDR2 FNYEAQ. The length of the CDR3 is 12 residues. The DNA for the CDR3 is TGTGCCAGCAGTTGGAGTGACAATGAGCAGTTCTTC. Encoded protein: CASSWSDNEQFF.

This clonotype was recorded a few times. This chain joins TRBV11-3 and TRBJ2-5; D remains unclear. This CDR3 spans 12 amino acids. V was shortened by 3 bases and J by 4 bases, with 6 bases between the two germline ends. In germline, CDR1 is SGHNT, CDR2 YENEEA. For the CDR3, the DNA is TGTGCCAGCAGCTTGGATGGAGAGACCCAGTACTTC. Protein: CASSLDGETQYF.

This clonotype was found a few times. The rearrangement joins TRBV5-1 to TRBJ2-5; 8 bases agree with TRBD2. Germline V CDR1 and CDR2: SGHRS, YFSETQ. V lost 4 bases to trimming and J lost 0 bases; unmatched junction nucleotides: 5. There are 15 residues in the CDR3. CDR3 nucleotides: TGCGCCAGCAGCCGTAGCGGGGTGGACCAAGAGACCCAGTACTTC. Its protein is CASSRSGVDQETQYF.

At least ten counts were recorded for this clonotype. The rearrangement links TRBV15 to TRBJ1-1; TRBD1 might be the D (5 bases). This CDR3 region has 16 residues. Between the trimmed V and J ends, which lost 2 bases and 1 base, there was a span of 14 bases. Germline-derived CDR1 and CDR2 are LNHNV and YYDKDF (reference sequence). This CDR3 is CATSRKNRGSNTEAFF. In DNA form, the CDR3 reads TGTGCCACCAGCAGAAAAAACCGGGGCTCGAACACTGAAGCTTTCTTT.

Regarding this clonotype: A junction end diverges from the germline sequence, so it may reflect a read error. The V call is TRBV27, the J call TRBJ2-5; weak D call: TRBD2 (5 bases). The CDR3 contains 16 residues. Germline V gives CDR1 MNHEY, CDR2 SMNVEV (reference sequence). The CDR3 coding sequence is TGTGCCAGCAGTCCGAGCGAGGCCACGTGGGGAGAGACGCAGTACTTC. Amino acid sequence: CASSPSEATWGETQYF.

This clonotype has only a few counts. The chain couples TRBV7-6 to TRBJ1-5; a possible D gene is TRBD1 (5 bases). Germline V lookup: CDR1 SGHVS, CDR2 FNYEAQ. CDR3 length: 16 residues. V lost 2 bases to trimming and J lost 2 bases, with 13 bases between them. The CDR3 loop reads CASSLFPRGGNQPQHF. Here the CDR3 DNA reads TGTGCCAGCAGCTTATTCCCTCGGGGGGGCAATCAGCCCCAGCATTTT.

The chain couples TRBV3-1 to TRBJ2-1, with 8 positions matching TRBD1. This CDR3 spans 17 amino acids. Germline V CDR1 and CDR2: LGHDT, YNNKEL (reference sequence). V trimming: 3 bases; J trimming: 5 bases; junction bases outside the gene matches: 12. The chain's CDR3 is CASSHIGQGRKNNEQFF. The CDR3, as DNA: TGTGCCAGCAGCCACATAGGACAGGGCAGAAAAAACAATGAGCAGTTCTTC.

This chain joins TRBV7-2 and TRBJ2-1; the D gene is possibly TRBD2 (6 bases). Germline V lookup: CDR1 SGHTA, CDR2 FQGNSA. V was cut by 5 bases and J by 10 bases, with 21 bases left in between. The CDR3 covers 15 residues. The chain's CDR3 is CASSPPFCNSGEQFF. CDR3 nucleotides: TGTGCCAGCAGCCCGCCCTTCTGTAATAGCGGAGAGCAGTTCTTC.

This clonotype came up a few times. This chain joins TRBV5-8 and TRBJ1-5; the D is unclear. Trimming shortened V by 4 bases and J by 0 bases, and 17 bases separated the two germline ends. Looked up from germline, CDR1 is SGHTS and CDR2 is YDEGEE. The CDR3 extends over 17 amino acids. The CDR3 coding sequence is TGTGCCAGCAGCCCTACTCGGACGCATTATAGCAATCAGCCCCAGCATTTT. It is translated as CASSPTRTHYSNQPQHF. The full variable domain, in which reference TRBV5-8 and TRBJ1-5 provide the parts outside the CDR3, is EAGVTQSPTHLIKTRGQQATLRCSPISGHTSVYWYQQALGLGLQFLLWYDEGEERNRGNFPPRFSGRQFPNYSSELNVNALELEDSALYLCASSPTRTHYSNQPQHFGDGTRLSIL.